Below, one T cell receptor beta chain is given with its context. This clone has a count of ten or more. The antigen it recognizes is unknown. The read ends 3 residues shy of where the CDR3 ends; the end is completed using the germline J gene. This entry belongs to a study of T cell clonality in common variable immunodeficiency (dated by TCRdb to the mid-2010s). Summary of the overall study and its limitations: TCRbeta clonality was higher in CVID subjects than in healthy controls (t-test p = 0.018), and the increase was most characteristic of about a third of subjects. CVID TCRbeta sequences were reported to have fewer deletions and N-nucleotide insertions and to lack highly modified clones with 13 or more V deletions. Despite equal DNA input, controls averaged about 79,000 unique sequences per sample versus about 31,547 in CVID samples. Correlations between repertoire features and clinical complications were limited by patient heterogeneity within the CVID cohort. According to the authors, figuring out what caused the increased clonality in CVID would require sequencing the repertoires of T cell subpopulations. CVID subjects shared fewer TCRbeta clones with each other than healthy controls did (p < 0.0001).

Reading the germline V gene (reference sequence) gives CDR1 LNHDA and CDR2 SQIVND. Reading from cysteine to phenylalanine, the CDR3 counts 14 amino acids. The CDR3 was read in part: 33 bases, with the frame set at base 1. After removal of 8 bases from V and 4 bases from J, the junction retains 8 bases not matched to a gene. For sequencing input, CVID and control samples contributed equivalent amounts of genomic DNA. For every sample, a 60 bp segment covering the rearranged TCRbeta CDR3 region was amplified and then sequenced. The immunoSEQ assay, a bias-corrected multiplex PCR combined with high-throughput sequencing, was used to amplify TCRbeta. In the paper's pipeline: Every unique nucleotide sequence was considered a clone and was annotated with V, D and J genes, copy number and frequency. Sequences were labeled productive if in frame, and non-productive if out of frame or containing stop codons. As previously described, Shannon's entropy was used to calculate clonality. Mean CDR3 Kyte-Doolittle hydropathy was derived from the predicted amino acid sequences of productive clones. Scaled V gene usage was hierarchically clustered using Manhattan distance and complete linkage with the R hclust function. Clone sharing by CDR3 amino acid sequence was assessed by resampling 12 repertoires per group over 100 rounds. The repertoires were searched for some 70 published EBV-specific TCRbeta sequences and fewer than 250 published CMV-specific TCRbeta sequences. After two CVID samples that produced fewer than 10,000 sequences were dropped from the analysis, roughly 42 CVID repertoires remained. This immuneACCESS table, as held by TCRdb, lists in-frame sequences with V and J called but not all clones. Of the missing ones, under half trace to an unresolved V gene in checked studies; the others have no known cause. V, J and clone size reflect that table, while D and trimming were determined from the DNA. In this sample the table shows about 29,000 clones, and no singletons are among them. The ten largest clones represent approximately 4.7% of the sample.

Both CVID patients and healthy controls were predominantly of Caucasian heritage. From each donor, roughly 4.5 to 9 ml of heparinized peripheral whole blood was collected. Genomic DNA from adults with common variable immune deficiency (CVID) and from healthy adult controls was the source for sequencing TCRbeta CDR3 repertoires. The control group comprised about 22 healthy adult volunteers, roughly twelve female and 10 male, aged roughly 20 to 66 years with a mean age of 34. To isolate peripheral blood mononuclear cells, diluted blood was subjected to density centrifugation over Hypaque 1077 or Ficoll-Paque. Genomic DNA was obtained from unsorted mononuclear cells through either Qiagen column purification or a centrifugation-based method.

The chain was built from TRBV19 and TRBJ1-2, with 9 bases in between that match TRBD1. This receptor was identified in a person between 18 and 75 years old in good health. Specimen: peripheral blood mononuclear cells. CDR3 bases read: TGTGCCAGTCTAAGGGACAGGGACATCTATGGC. This codes for CASLRDRDIYG. The whole CDR3 reads CASLRDRDIYGYTF.